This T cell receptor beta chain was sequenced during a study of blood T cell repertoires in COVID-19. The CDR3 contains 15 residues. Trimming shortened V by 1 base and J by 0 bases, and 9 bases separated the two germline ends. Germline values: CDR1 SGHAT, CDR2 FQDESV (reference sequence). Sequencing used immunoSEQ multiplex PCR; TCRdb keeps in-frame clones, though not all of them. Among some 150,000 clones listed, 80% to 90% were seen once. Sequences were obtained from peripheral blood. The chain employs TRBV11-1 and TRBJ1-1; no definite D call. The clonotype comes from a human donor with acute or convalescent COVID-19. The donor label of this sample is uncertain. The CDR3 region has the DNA TGTGCCAGCAGCTTAGTACCCGGGGTGAACACTGAAGCTTTCTTT. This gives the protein CASSLVPGVNTEAFF.